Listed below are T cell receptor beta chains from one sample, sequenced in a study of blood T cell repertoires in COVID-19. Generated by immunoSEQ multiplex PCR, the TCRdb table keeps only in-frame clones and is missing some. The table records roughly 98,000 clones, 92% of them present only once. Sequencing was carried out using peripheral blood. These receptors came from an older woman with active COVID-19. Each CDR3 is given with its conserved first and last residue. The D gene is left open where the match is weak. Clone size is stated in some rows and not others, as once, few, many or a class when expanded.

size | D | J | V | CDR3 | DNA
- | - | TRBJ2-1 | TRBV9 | CASSVFSTGKNEQFF | TGTGCCAGCAGCGTATTTTCTACAGGGAAGAATGAGCAGTTCTTC
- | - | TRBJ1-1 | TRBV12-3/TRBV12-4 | CASSWAQNTEAFF | TGTGCCAGCAGTTGGGCCCAGAACACTGAAGCTTTCTTT
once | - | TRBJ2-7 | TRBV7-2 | CASSLVKDNYEQYF | TGTGCCAGCAGCCTGGTAAAGGACAACTACGAGCAGTACTTC
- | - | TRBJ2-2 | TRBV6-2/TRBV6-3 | CASSTEVSRYTGELFF | TGTGCCAGCAGCACAGAAGTGAGCAGATACACCGGGGAGCTGTTTTTT
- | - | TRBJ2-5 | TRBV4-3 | CASSQGGGRETQYF | TGCGCCAGCAGCCAAGGAGGAGGGAGGGAGACCCAGTACTTC
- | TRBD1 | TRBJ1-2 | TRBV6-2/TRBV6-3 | CASSEQGATNYGYTF | TGTGCCAGCAGCGAACAGGGGGCCACAAACTATGGCTACACCTTC
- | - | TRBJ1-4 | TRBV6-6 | CASSYGQTYEKLFF | TGTGCCAGCAGTTACGGACAGACTTATGAAAAACTGTTTTTT
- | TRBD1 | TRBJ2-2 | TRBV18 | CASSLMGQLNTGELFF | TGTGCCAGCTCCCTAATGGGACAGTTGAACACCGGGGAGCTGTTTTTT
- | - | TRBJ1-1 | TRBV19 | CASSILGWTEAFF | TGTGCCAGTAGTATACTAGGCTGGACTGAAGCTTTCTTT
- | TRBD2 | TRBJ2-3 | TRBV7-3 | CASSLNSGGSTDTQYF | TGTGCCAGCAGCCTCAATAGCGGGGGTAGCACAGATACGCAGTATTTT
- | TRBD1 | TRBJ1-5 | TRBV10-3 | CAISETGGFSNQPQHF | TGTGCCATCAGTGAGACAGGGGGATTTAGCAATCAGCCCCAGCATTTT
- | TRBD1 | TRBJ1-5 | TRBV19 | CASTTTGGVQPQHF | TGTGCCAGTACTACGACAGGGGGCGTCCAGCCCCAGCATTTT
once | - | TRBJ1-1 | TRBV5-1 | CASTPGHKNTEAFF | TGCGCCAGCACTCCGGGACACAAGAACACTGAAGCTTTCTTT
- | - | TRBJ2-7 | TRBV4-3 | CASSQEQGVNEQYF | TGCGCCAGCAGCCAAGAACAGGGAGTCAACGAGCAGTACTTC
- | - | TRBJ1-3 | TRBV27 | CASSLSVGAGNTIYF | TGTGCCAGCAGTTTATCGGTCGGGGCTGGAAACACCATATATTTT
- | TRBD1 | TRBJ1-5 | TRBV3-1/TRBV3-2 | CASSQDRTGEIYQPQHF | TGTGCCAGCAGCCAAGACCGGACAGGGGAAATTTATCAGCCCCAGCATTTT
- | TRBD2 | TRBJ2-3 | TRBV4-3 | CASSRQRGSTDTQYF | TGCGCCAGCAGCCGGCAGCGGGGGAGCACAGATACGCAGTATTTT
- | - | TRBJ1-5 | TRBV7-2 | CASSPYRDQPQHF | TGTGCCAGCAGCCCATACAGGGATCAGCCCCAGCATTTT
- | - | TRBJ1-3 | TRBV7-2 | CASSLDQGGTGNTIYF | TGTGCCAGCAGCTTAGATCAAGGGGGAACAGGAAACACCATATATTTT
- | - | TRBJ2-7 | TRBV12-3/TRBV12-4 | CASSSDSYEQYF | TGTGCCAGCAGCTCCGACAGCTACGAGCAGTACTTC
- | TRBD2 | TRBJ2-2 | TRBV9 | CASSVAVIAGGAGELFF | TGTGCCAGCAGCGTAGCTGTGATAGCGGGAGGCGCCGGGGAGCTGTTTTTT
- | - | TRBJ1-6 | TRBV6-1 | CASSEVKGGNSPLHF | TGTGCCAGCAGTGAAGTTAAAGGGGGAAATTCACCCCTCCACTTT
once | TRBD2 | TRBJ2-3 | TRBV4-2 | CASSRAGGGTDTQYF | TGTGCCAGCAGCCGAGCGGGGGGGGGCACAGATACGCAGTATTTT
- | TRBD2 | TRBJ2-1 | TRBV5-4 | CASSETSGYNEQFF | TGTGCCAGCAGCGAGACTAGCGGCTACAATGAGCAGTTCTTC
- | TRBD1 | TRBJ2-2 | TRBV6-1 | CASSELRTGGRTGELFF | TGTGCCAGCAGTGAACTACGGACAGGGGGAAGAACCGGGGAGCTGTTTTTT
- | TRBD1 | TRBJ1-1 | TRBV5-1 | CASSRGQGNTEAFF | TGCGCCAGCAGCCGGGGACAGGGGAACACTGAAGCTTTCTTT
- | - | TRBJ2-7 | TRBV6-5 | CASRHMTEGYYEQYF | TGTGCCAGCAGACACATGACGGAGGGGTACTACGAGCAGTACTTC
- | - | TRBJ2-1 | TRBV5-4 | CASSTLAGSYNEQFF | TGTGCCAGCAGCACCTTGGCGGGCTCCTACAATGAGCAGTTCTTC
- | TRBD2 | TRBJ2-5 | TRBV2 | CASSVLGLASETQYF | TGTGCCAGCAGTGTTTTGGGACTAGCCTCAGAGACCCAGTACTTC
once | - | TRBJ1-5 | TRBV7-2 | CASSSSWSVSNQPQHF | TGTGCCAGCAGCTCCTCCTGGTCGGTAAGCAATCAGCCCCAGCATTTT
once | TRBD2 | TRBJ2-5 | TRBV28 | CASSSGRGETQYF | TGTGCCAGCAGTTCAGGGAGGGGAGAGACCCAGTACTTC
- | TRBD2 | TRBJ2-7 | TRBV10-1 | CASSRGLAGSSYEQYF | TGCGCCAGCAGCCGGGGACTAGCGGGTAGCTCCTACGAGCAGTACTTC
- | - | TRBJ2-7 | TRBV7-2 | CASMASLSVYEQYF | TGTGCCAGCATGGCATCCCTCTCTGTCTACGAGCAGTACTTC
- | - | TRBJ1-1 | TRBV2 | CASRWTEVNTEAFF | TGTGCCAGCAGATGGACAGAAGTGAACACTGAAGCTTTCTTT
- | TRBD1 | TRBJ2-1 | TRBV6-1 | CASSEGTGGLSSYNEQFF | TGTGCCAGCAGTGAAGGGACAGGGGGCCTTAGCTCCTACAATGAGCAGTTCTTC
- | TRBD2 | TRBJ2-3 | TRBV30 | CAWRDIRLAGRQDTQYF | TGTGCCTGGAGAGACATCAGACTAGCGGGGAGACAAGATACGCAGTATTTT
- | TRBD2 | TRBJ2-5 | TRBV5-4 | CASSDRAGVQETQYF | TGTGCCAGCAGCGACCGCGCGGGGGTACAAGAGACCCAGTACTTC
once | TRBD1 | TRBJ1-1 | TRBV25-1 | CASSIGTGTRTEAFF | TGTGCCAGCAGTATTGGGACAGGGACAAGGACTGAAGCTTTCTTT
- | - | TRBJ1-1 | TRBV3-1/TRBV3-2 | CASSQTDSTEAFF | TGTGCCAGCAGCCAAACCGACAGCACTGAAGCTTTCTTT
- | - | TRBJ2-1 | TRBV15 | CATSRGRLFYNEQFF | TGTGCCACCAGCAGAGGGCGACTATTCTACAATGAGCAGTTCTTC
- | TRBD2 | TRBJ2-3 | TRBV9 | CASSTSARTDTQYF | TGTGCCAGCAGTACTAGCGCACGCACAGATACGCAGTATTTT
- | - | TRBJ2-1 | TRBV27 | CASSPPSQAAQFF | TGTGCCAGCAGTCCCCCTTCCCAGGCCGCTCAGTTCTTC
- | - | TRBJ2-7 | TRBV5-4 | CASSLTGRSQQYF | TGTGCCAGCAGCTTAACAGGGCGGTCACAGCAGTACTTC
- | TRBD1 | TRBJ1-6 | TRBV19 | CASRTGDNSPLHF | TGTGCCAGTAGGACAGGGGATAATTCACCCCTCCACTTT
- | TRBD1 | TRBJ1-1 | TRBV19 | CASSGGQGWTEAFF | TGTGCCAGTAGCGGAGGACAGGGGTGGACTGAAGCTTTCTTT
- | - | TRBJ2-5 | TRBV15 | CATSRDIGQQETQYF | TGTGCCACCAGCAGAGATATTGGGCAGCAAGAGACCCAGTACTTC
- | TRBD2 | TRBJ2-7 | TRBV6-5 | CASRATSGSWYEQYF | TGTGCCAGCAGAGCCACTAGCGGGAGTTGGTACGAGCAGTACTTC